This entry concerns a single TCR beta chain. The antigen is unknown. The germline gives CDR1 SGHRS, CDR2 YFSETQ. Trimming took 4 bases from V and 1 from J; bases not matched to a gene: 3. The length of the CDR3 is 14 residues. The data are from a study of OX40 agonist ivuxolimab in advanced cancers. About the research overall: The diagnoses of dose-escalation patients were hepatocellular carcinoma, melanoma, renal cell or head and neck cancer. Study-wide results and limits: Dose levels from 0.1 to 3.0 mg/kg saw CD4+ and CD8+ blood T cells expand clonally by week 6.

TCRdb keeps only in-frame clones here, not all; method: immunoSEQ multiplex PCR. Of 75,000 to 80,000 clones listed, roughly 80% are singletons. The specimen was CD4+ or CD8+ T cells sorted from blood, collected in a trial of the OX40 agonist ivuxolimab. V is TRBV5-1 and J is TRBJ2-3, with TRBD1 matching 7 bases. This sequence was found in an adult with an advanced solid tumor such as melanoma, head and neck, liver or kidney cancer. The CDR3 sequence: CASSNTGGTDTQYF. As DNA, the CDR3 is TGCGCCAGCAGCAACACAGGGGGCACAGATACGCAGTATTTT.